This is a list of T cell receptor beta chains from one sample in a study of somatic mutations in cytotoxic T cells in rheumatoid arthritis. The assay was immunoSEQ multiplex PCR, and TCRdb's table has in-frame clones only and misses some. The data show about 26,000 clones, about 80% seen once. The sequenced sample was CD8+ T cells sorted from blood. These receptors were obtained from a man aged 45-65 years in good health. The CDR3 runs from the conserved cysteine through the conserved F or W. D genes are given only for firm matches.

>NA|TRBV19|TRBJ2-7
CASSIRRGRGDEQYF
>TRBD1|TRBV5-6|TRBJ2-7
CASSWGRGREQYF
>NA|TRBV2|TRBJ1-5
CASNQGRRARAPQHF
>NA|TRBV7-8|TRBJ1-3
CASSFRAYSSGNTIYF
>NA|TRBV6-1|TRBJ1-5
CASSEDSWGNQPQHF
>TRBD2|TRBV4-1|TRBJ2-7
CASSQVLTSRSYEQYF
>NA|TRBV28|TRBJ2-7
CASSPTLGGYEQYF
>NA|TRBV4-1|TRBJ1-2
CASSPTGTNYGYTF
>NA|TRBV13|TRBJ2-1
CASSPSHNEQFF
>NA|TRBV5-4|TRBJ1-3
CASRYTSAGFSGNTIYF
>NA|TRBV4-1|TRBJ1-3
CASSQVRLNSGNTIYF
>NA|TRBV7-6|TRBJ2-2
CASSSLGTRGTGELFF
>TRBD1|TRBV27|TRBJ1-5
CASSTTGAQPQHF
>TRBD1|TRBV11-3|TRBJ2-7
CASSVGTAYEQYF
>TRBD1|TRBV7-9|TRBJ2-1
CASTDGTGFVGEQFF
>NA|TRBV30|TRBJ2-3
CAWSPPVVPTDTQYF
>NA|TRBV7-8|TRBJ1-1
CASSFGGAPEAFF
>NA|TRBV11-3|TRBJ2-3
CASSFSISDTQYF
>TRBD2|TRBV7-9|TRBJ2-1
CASRPGTLAGDYNEQFF
>NA|TRBV6-5|TRBJ2-5
CASSYGTVRGQETQYF
>NA|TRBV30|TRBJ2-5
CAWRTQETQYF
>TRBD1|TRBV27|TRBJ2-7
CASSSGTGGNEQYF
>NA|TRBV9|TRBJ2-2
CASSVGTVDTTGELFF
>NA|TRBV7-8|TRBJ2-7
CASRGGPLSYEQYF
>NA|TRBV5-1|TRBJ1-2
CASAERGASYGYTF
>TRBD1|TRBV19|TRBJ1-1
CASSIQGARTEAFF
>TRBD2|TRBV7-9|TRBJ2-1
CASSLPTGLAGGDEQFF
>NA|TRBV4-1|TRBJ2-6
CASSQDRRGSGANVLTF
>TRBD2|TRBV11-2|TRBJ2-7
CASSSPLAGGLKQYF
>NA|TRBV5-6|TRBJ2-1
CASSLGPEQFF
>TRBD2|TRBV4-1|TRBJ2-2
CASSLWTSGRGTGELFF
>NA|TRBV21-1|TRBJ2-7
CASSTRGRARYEQYF
>NA|TRBV5-4|TRBJ2-7
CASSELPYYEQYF
>TRBD2|TRBV11-3|TRBJ2-2
CASNNPGEGRNTGELFF
>NA|TRBV4-1|TRBJ2-7
CASSQDFPGTYEQYF
>NA|TRBV7-2|TRBJ2-3
CASREATGDTQYF
>NA|TRBV10-3|TRBJ2-7
CAISESAVKSSYEQYF
>NA|TRBV15|TRBJ1-5
CATSRGGSNQPQHF
>NA|TRBV15|TRBJ1-2
CATSSARGRNMEGYTF
>TRBD1|TRBV5-1|TRBJ2-7
CASRPGTADRTKTYEQYF
>TRBD1|TRBV27|TRBJ2-3
CASSFRDRVDDTQYF
>TRBD1|TRBV6-5|TRBJ1-5
CASSLYTGGQPQHF
>TRBD1|TRBV19|TRBJ1-1
CASSRLRDRVLEAFF
>NA|TRBV28|TRBJ1-3
CASSLGYGGSSGNTIYF
>NA|TRBV5-4|TRBJ1-3
CASSSETELSGNTIYF
>TRBD1|TRBV9|TRBJ2-3
CASSEPTGVSDTQYF
>TRBD1|TRBV19|TRBJ2-7
CASSFQGTEYEQYF